These 4 T cell receptor beta chains were sequenced from one sample in a study of blood T cell repertoires in COVID-19. Generated by immunoSEQ multiplex PCR, the TCRdb table keeps only in-frame clones and is missing some. The sample has 160,000 or so clones, around 83% seen once. The sequencing sample was made of peripheral blood. The receptors shown here come from a woman aged 50 to 60 with acute or convalescent COVID-19.

Only a few counts were recorded for this clone. V is TRBV27 and J is TRBJ2-7; 8 bases agree with TRBD1. The CDR3 has 14 amino acids. CDR1 is MNHEY and CDR2 is SMNVEV in the germline V gene (reference sequence). Unmatched junction bases numbered 10, after V lost 6 bases and J lost 6 bases. CDR3 sequence reads: CASRDRVLLGEQYF. The CDR3 DNA is TGTGCCAGCAGGGACAGGGTACTCCTAGGCGAGCAGTACTTC.

About this clone: A junction boundary mismatches the germline segment, possibly from a read error. V and J are TRBV7-9 and TRBJ1-1, with D maybe TRBD1 (6 bases). This CDR3 has 14 residues. The V gene's germline CDR1 is SEHNR and CDR2 FQNEAQ (reference sequence). Written as DNA, the CDR3 is TGTGCCAGCAGCCTACATACAGGGAACCCTGAAGCTTTCTTT. This encodes CASSLHTGNPEAFF.

This sequence joins TRBV2 and TRBJ2-1; 7 bases map to TRBD1. In germline, CDR1 is SNHLY, CDR2 FYNNEI. Losses at the gene ends were 0 bases for V and 4 bases for J; bases not matched to a gene: 6. This CDR3 is 16 amino acids long. The CDR3 DNA sequence: TGTGCCAGCAGTGAAGCCCCTGGGACAGAGTACAATGAGCAGTTCTTC. It codes for CASSEAPGTEYNEQFF.

V usage is TRBV5-6 and J usage is TRBJ2-5; TRBD2 matches at 8 bases. The trim removed 0 bases at V and 5 bases at J, leaving 6 bases unmatched. Germline CDR1 and CDR2: SGHDT and YYEEEE. The CDR3 covers 15 residues. The CDR3, as DNA: TGTGCCAGCAGCTTGGAGCGGGGGAATTTGGAGACCCAGTACTTC. Protein product: CASSLERGNLETQYF.